Following are 11 T cell receptor beta chains from one sample sequenced in a study of cytomegalovirus exposure and HLA in healthy donors (dated 2017 in TCRdb). Libraries came from the immunoSEQ multiplex PCR assay. For the multiplex PCR, a mixture combining 60 forward primers for TCR Vbeta segments and 13 reverse primers for TCR Jbeta segments was used. TCRdb limited this immuneACCESS table to in-frame rearrangements with V and J called. A share of clones is missing; checked studies link under half to unresolved V genes, and the rest is unexplained. The table kept for this sample lists more than 140,000 clones. Of the sample, 2.2% is held by the ten largest clones. The sequenced material came from PBMCs. These receptors were collected from a woman between 18 and 29 years old in good health and CMV-seronegative.

To note about this clone: At one of its ends the junction is not consistent with the germline gene, which may arise from a read error. The rearrangement links TRBV7-9 to TRBJ2-1; D perhaps matches TRBD2 (6 bases). The CDR3 runs to 12 residues. Germline-derived CDR1 and CDR2 are SEHNR and FQNEAQ (reference sequence). CDR3 coding DNA: TGTGCCAGCAGCTTGGACTACCATGAGCAGTTCTTC. Its protein is CASSLDYHEQFF.

The J gene is TRBJ1-1, the V gene TRBV9, with 7 nucleotides matching TRBD1. V lost 0 bases, J lost 0 bases, and 8 bases stayed unmatched. The CDR3 totals 17 residues. Germline CDR1 reads SGDLS; CDR2 reads YYNGEE. The DNA of the CDR3 is TGTGCCAGCAGCGTAGATGACAGGGCCCTCGTGAACACTGAAGCTTTCTTT. It yields the protein CASSVDDRALVNTEAFF.

The V call is TRBV9, the J call TRBJ2-5; 7 bases are a match to TRBD2. Germline V gene data show CDR1 as SGDLS and CDR2 as YYNGEE. The CDR3 is 15 residues long. The ends lost 0 bases at V and 1 base at J; junction bases unmatched: 3. CDR3 in DNA: TGTGCCAGCAGCGTAGAGGGGAGGGCCCAAGAGACCCAGTACTTC. This encodes CASSVEGRAQETQYF.

V gene TRBV10-3 combines with J gene TRBJ2-4; possible D gene TRBD1, 6 bases. The germline gives CDR1 ENHRY, CDR2 SYGVKD. The CDR3 length is 17 residues. Trimming removed 0 bases at V and 2 bases at J, with 14 bases between. The DNA for the CDR3 is TGTGCCATCAGTGAGTCAGGGGCAGACAGGACCAAAAACATTCAGTACTTC. Translating gives CAISESGADRTKNIQYF.

V and J are TRBV4-1 and TRBJ1-6; TRBD1 aligns across 8 bases. The CDR3 sequence is 15 residues long. Per the germline V gene, CDR1 is MGHRA and CDR2 is YSYEKL. V lost 0 bases and J lost 7; bases outside the gene matches: 2. CDR3 DNA: TGCGCCAGCAGCCAAGATAGGACAGGGAATTCACCCCTCCACTTT. It yields the protein CASSQDRTGNSPLHF.

The chain uses TRBV2 and TRBJ1-2; D uncertain. Germline values: CDR1 SNHLY, CDR2 FYNNEI. The CDR3 is 14 amino acids. Trimming shortened V by 6 bases and J by 4 bases, and 15 bases separated the two germline ends. CDR3 in DNA: TGTGCCAGCAGGGCGGGGTCCCCGGGCTATGGCTACACCTTC. Translation: CASRAGSPGYGYTF.

CDR3 bases: TGTGCCAGCAGCATAAATGAGCAGTTCTTC. This translates into CASSINEQFF. The rearrangement links TRBV7-9 to TRBJ2-1; no firm D call. Germline V lookup: CDR1 SEHNR, CDR2 FQNEAQ (reference sequence). Trimming cost V 5 bases and J 7 bases, with 3 bases left between them. The CDR3 sequence is 10 residues long.

The chain is built from TRBV5-1 and TRBJ2-5, with 8 bases fitting TRBD1. The V gene's germline CDR1 is SGHRS and CDR2 YFSETQ. The CDR3 consists of 14 residues. The trim removed 4 bases at V and 3 bases at J, leaving 5 bases unmatched. The CDR3 sequence is CASSQDRVKETQYF. The CDR3 bases are TGCGCCAGCAGCCAGGACAGGGTAAAAGAGACCCAGTACTTC.

The chain combines TRBV18 with TRBJ2-1; 11 nucleotides line up with TRBD2. This CDR3 comprises 15 residues. CDR1 and CDR2 (germline): KGHSH, LQKENI. The ends lost 0 bases at V and 12 bases at J; junction bases unmatched: 7. CDR3: CASSPPASGRTGQFF. The DNA of the CDR3 is TGTGCCAGCTCACCACCGGCTAGCGGGAGGACGGGGCAGTTCTTC.

The V and J genes are TRBV6-1 and TRBJ1-2; 10 bases agree with TRBD1. The germline CDR1 and CDR2 sequences are MNHNS and SASEGT. The CDR3 runs to 15 residues. With 1 base clipped from V and 4 bases from J, the junction kept 3 bases outside the gene matches. The CDR3 DNA reads TGTGCCAGCAGTGAAGAGACAGGGGGCGCCTATGGCTACACCTTC. It codes for CASSEETGGAYGYTF.

The gene calls are TRBV5-4 and TRBJ1-2, with a possible D match to TRBD1 (5 bases). Germline V CDR1 and CDR2: SGHNT, YYREEE (reference sequence). This CDR3 has 17 amino acids. Trimming shortened V by 3 bases and J by 4 bases, and 22 bases separated the two germline ends. The CDR3 region is CASSWVSGSLGFYGYTF. The CDR3 DNA is TGTGCCAGCAGCTGGGTGTCAGGGTCCTTGGGGTTCTATGGCTACACCTTC.